The subject of this entry is one T cell receptor beta chain. The sample belongs to a study of control samples from healthy donors and cancer patients. CDR3 size: 15 residues. V was shortened by 3 bases and J by 0 bases, with 9 bases between the two germline ends. Germline CDR1 KGHDR, CDR2 SFDVKD. TCRdb's table, derived via immunoSEQ multiplex PCR, lists solely in-frame clones and lacks some. The repertoire has approximately 210,000 clones, about 89% of them found once; the top ten carry 1.5% to 2%. This sequence originates from a man aged 25 to 40 in good health. Sequencing was carried out using blood. V and J are TRBV24-1 and TRBJ2-3, with no clear D. As DNA, the CDR3 is TGTGCCACCAGTGATCCAGGATCAAGCACAGATACGCAGTATTTT. Its translation: CATSDPGSSTDTQYF.